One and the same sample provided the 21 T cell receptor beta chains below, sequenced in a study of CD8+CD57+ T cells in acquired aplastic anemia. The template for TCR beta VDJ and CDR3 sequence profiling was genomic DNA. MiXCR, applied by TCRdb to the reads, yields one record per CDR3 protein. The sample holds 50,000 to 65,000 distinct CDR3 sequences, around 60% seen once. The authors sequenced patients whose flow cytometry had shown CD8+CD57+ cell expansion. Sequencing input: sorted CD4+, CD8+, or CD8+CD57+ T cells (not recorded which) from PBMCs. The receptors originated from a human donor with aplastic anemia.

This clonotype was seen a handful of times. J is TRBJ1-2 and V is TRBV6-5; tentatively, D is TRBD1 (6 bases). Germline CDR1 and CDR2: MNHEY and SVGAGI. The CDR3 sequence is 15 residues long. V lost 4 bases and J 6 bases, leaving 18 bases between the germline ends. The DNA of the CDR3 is TGTGCCAGCAGTTCTTACGCTGGGGGCGGGAATGGCTACACCTTC. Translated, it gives CASSSYAGGGNGYTF.

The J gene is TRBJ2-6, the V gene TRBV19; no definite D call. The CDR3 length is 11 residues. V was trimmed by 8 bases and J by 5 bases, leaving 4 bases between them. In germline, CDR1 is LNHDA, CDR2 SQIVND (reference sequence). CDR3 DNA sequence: TGTGCCAGTGGCTGGGCCAACGTCCTGACTTTC. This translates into CASGWANVLTF.

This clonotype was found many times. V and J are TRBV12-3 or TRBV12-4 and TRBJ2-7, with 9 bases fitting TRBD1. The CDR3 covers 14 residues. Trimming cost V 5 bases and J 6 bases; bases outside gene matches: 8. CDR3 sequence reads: CASSLGTGRSEQYF. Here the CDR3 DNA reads TGTGCCAGCAGTCTCGGGACAGGGAGAAGCGAGCAGTACTTC.

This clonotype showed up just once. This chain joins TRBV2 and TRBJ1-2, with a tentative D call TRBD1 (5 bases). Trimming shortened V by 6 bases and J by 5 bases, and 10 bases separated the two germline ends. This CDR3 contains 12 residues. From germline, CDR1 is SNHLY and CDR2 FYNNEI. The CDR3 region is CASSGSGYGYTF. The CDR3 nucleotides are TGTGCCAGCAGCGGCTCAGGGTATGGCTACACCTTC.

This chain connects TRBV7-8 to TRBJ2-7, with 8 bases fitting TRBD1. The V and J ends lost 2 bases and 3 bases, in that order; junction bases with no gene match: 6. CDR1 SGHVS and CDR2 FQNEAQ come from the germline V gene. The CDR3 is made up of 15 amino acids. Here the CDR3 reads CASSLSSGQGYEQYF. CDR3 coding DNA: TGTGCCAGCAGCTTATCGAGCGGACAGGGCTACGAGCAGTACTTC.

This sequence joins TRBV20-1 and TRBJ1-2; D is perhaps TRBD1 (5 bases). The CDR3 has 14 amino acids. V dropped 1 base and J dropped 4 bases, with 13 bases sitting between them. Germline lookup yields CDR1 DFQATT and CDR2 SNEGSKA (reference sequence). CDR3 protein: CSARGLAGVYGYTF. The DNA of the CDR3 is TGCAGTGCTAGAGGGCTAGCGGGGGTCTATGGCTACACCTTC.

CDR3 amino acids: CATSTDIGSYEQYF. CDR3 DNA: TGTGCCACCAGTACAGACATTGGCTCCTACGAGCAGTACTTC. J is TRBJ2-7 and V is TRBV15; D call uncertain. Trimming took 6 bases from V and 0 from J, leaving 12 bases between them. Germline V gene data show CDR1 as LNHNV and CDR2 as YYDKDF (reference sequence). The length of the CDR3 is 14 residues. The whole variable domain, filled in from reference TRBV15 and TRBJ2-7, reads DAMVIQNPRYQVTQFGKPVTLSCSQTLNHNVMYWYQQKSSQAPKLLFHYYDKDFNNEADTPDNFQSRRPNTSFCFLDIRSPGLGDTAMYLCATSTDIGSYEQYFGPGTRLTVT.

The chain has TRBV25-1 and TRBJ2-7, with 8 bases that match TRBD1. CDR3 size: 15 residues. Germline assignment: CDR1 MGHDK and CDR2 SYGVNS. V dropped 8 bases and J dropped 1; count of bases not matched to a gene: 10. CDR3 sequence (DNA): TGTGCCAGCTCCCCCCTGGGGACAGGTTCCTACGAGCAGTACTTC. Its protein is CASSPLGTGSYEQYF.

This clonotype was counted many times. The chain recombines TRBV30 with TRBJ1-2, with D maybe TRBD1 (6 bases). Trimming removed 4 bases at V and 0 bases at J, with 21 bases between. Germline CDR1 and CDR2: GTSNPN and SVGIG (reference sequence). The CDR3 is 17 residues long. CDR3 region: CAWTTLKGVQANYGYTF. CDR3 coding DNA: TGTGCCTGGACAACTCTAAAGGGGGTCCAAGCTAACTATGGCTACACCTTC. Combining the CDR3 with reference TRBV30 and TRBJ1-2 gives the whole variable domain SQTIHQWPATLVQPVGSPLSLECTVEGTSNPNLYWYRQAAGRGLQLLFYSVGIGQISSEVPQNLSASRPQDRQFILSSKKLLLSDSGFYLCAWTTLKGVQANYGYTFGSGTRLTVV.

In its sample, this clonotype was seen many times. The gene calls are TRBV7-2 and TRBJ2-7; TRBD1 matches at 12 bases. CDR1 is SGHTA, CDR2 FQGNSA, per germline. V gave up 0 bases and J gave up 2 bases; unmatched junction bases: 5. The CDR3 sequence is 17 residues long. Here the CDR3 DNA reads TGTGCCAGCAGCTTAGCAGGGACAGGGGGCGCCGCCTACGAGCAGTACTTC. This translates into CASSLAGTGGAAYEQYF.

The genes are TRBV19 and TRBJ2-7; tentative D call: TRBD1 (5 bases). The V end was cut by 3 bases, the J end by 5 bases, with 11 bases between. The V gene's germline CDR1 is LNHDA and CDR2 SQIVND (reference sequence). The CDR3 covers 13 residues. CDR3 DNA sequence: TGTGCCAGTAGTATTGGGGCGGTGGACGAGCAGTACTTC. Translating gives CASSIGAVDEQYF.

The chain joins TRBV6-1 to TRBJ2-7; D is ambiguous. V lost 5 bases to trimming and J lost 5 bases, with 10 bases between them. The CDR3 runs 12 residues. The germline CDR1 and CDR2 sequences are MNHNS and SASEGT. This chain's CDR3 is CASSRDVDEQYF. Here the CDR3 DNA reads TGTGCCAGCAGTCGAGATGTCGACGAGCAGTACTTC.

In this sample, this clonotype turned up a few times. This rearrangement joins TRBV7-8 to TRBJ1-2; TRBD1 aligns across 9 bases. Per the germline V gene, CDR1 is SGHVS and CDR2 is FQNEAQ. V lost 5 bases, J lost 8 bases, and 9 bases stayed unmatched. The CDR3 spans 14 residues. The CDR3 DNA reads TGTGCCAGCAGCCTACAGGGGGCAGGGAGCGGCTACACCTTC. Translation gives CASSLQGAGSGYTF.

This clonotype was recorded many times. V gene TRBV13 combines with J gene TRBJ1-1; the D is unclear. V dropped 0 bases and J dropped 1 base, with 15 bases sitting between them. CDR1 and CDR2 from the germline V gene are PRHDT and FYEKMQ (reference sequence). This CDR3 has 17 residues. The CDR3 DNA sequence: TGTGCCAGCAGCTTAGGCCTAATGGGCACAACGAACACTGAAGCTTTCTTT. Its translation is CASSLGLMGTTNTEAFF.

DNA for the CDR3: TGTGCCAGCAGCCAAGGAAGAGGCGGGAACACTGAAGCTTTCTTT. Its protein is CASSQGRGGNTEAFF. The chain joins TRBV4-2 to TRBJ1-1; D remains unclear. Deletions cut 1 base from V and 1 base from J, with 10 bases between. Germline CDR1 is LGHNA and CDR2 is YNFKEQ. CDR3 length: 15 residues.

The CDR3 coding sequence is TGTGCCAGCAGTCCCGGTGGTGAAGCTTTCTTT. It codes for CASSPGGEAFF. The gene calls are TRBV7-6 and TRBJ1-1, with no clear D. V lost 6 bases and J 7 bases, leaving 9 bases between the germline ends. Germline V CDR1 and CDR2: SGHVS, FNYEAQ. The CDR3 spans 11 residues.

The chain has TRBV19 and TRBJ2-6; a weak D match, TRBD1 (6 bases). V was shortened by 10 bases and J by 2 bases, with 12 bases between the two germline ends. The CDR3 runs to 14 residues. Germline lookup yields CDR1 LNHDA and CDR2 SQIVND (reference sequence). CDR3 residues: CATNRETGANVLTF. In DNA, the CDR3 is TGTGCCACAAACAGGGAGACTGGGGCCAACGTCCTGACTTTC.

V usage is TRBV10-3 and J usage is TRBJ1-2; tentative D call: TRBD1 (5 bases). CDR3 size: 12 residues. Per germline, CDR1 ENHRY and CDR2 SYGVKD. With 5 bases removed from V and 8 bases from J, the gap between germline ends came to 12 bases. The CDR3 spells CAISRDSAGYTF. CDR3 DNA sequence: TGTGCCATCAGTCGGGACTCGGCGGGCTACACCTTC.

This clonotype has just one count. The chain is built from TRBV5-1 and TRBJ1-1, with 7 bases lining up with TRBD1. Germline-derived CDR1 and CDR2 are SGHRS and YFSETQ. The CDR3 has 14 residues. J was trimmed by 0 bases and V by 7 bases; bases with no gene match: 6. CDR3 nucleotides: TGCGCCAGCTACGAGACAGGGATGAACACTGAAGCTTTCTTT. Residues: CASYETGMNTEAFF.

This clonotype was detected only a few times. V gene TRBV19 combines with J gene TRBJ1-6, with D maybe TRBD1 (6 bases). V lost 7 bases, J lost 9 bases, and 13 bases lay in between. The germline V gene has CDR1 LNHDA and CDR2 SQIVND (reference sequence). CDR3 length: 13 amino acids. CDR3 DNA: TGTGCCAGTATGGCAGGGGTCGGTTCACCCCTCCACTTT. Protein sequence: CASMAGVGSPLHF.

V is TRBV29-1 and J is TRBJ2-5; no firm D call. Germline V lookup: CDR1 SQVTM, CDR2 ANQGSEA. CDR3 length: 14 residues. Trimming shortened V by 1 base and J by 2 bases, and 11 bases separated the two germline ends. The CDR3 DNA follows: TGCAGCGTTGAAGCGCCCGGAACTCAAGAGACCCAGTACTTC. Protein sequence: CSVEAPGTQETQYF.